This TCR beta chain was obtained from a study of T cell changes during pregnancy in multiple sclerosis. The V gene's germline CDR1 is SGHTA and CDR2 FQGNSA. The CDR3 consists of 15 residues. With 1 base clipped from V and 2 bases from J, the junction kept 1 base outside the gene matches. Assay used: immunoSEQ multiplex PCR; TCRdb lists only in-frame clones, some missing. The data hold 45,000 or so clones, with 75% to 95% observed a single time. The TCR originated in a female donor with multiple sclerosis, enrolled in a pregnancy study. The J gene is TRBJ2-7, the V gene TRBV7-2, with 11 bases that match TRBD2. The material was CD8+ T cells from peripheral blood mononuclear cells, obtained after pregnancy. This CDR3 is CASSLETSGAYEQYF. The CDR3 DNA follows: TGTGCCAGCAGCTTAGAGACTAGCGGGGCCTACGAGCAGTACTTC.